The T cell receptor (beta chain) described here comes from a study of T cell repertoires in cytomegalovirus infection. The CDR3 is made up of 15 amino acids. V lost 5 bases and J lost 7; bases outside the gene matches: 8. Per germline, CDR1 SGHTA and CDR2 FQGNSA. This clonotype was detected many times. Its cognate antigen is unknown. Via MiXCR, TCRdb re-called the reads, giving one row per CDR3 protein. The sample has some 940,000 distinct CDR3 sequences, around 32% seen once. The specimen comprised cultured CD8+ T cells from PBMCs, sampled from culture after CMV antigen stimulation. The chain is built from TRBV7-2 and TRBJ2-1, with 10 bases lining up with TRBD2. The sequence was obtained from a human donor in good health (CMV status not recorded). Some clones in this sample may be carry-over from other donors' samples. CDR3 sequence reads: CASSHLAGVKNEQFF. The DNA for the CDR3 is TGTGCCAGCAGCCATCTAGCGGGGGTCAAGAATGAGCAGTTCTTC.